This TCR beta chain originates from a study of shared clonotypes between healthy human individuals. Using immunoSEQ multiplex PCR, the repertoire was profiled, and TCRdb retains in-frame clones only, with some absent. The profile shows 2 million to 2.5 million clones, 85% to 95% of them singletons. V gave up 1 base and J gave up 1 base, with 7 bases separating them. The V gene's germline CDR1 is MDHEN and CDR2 SYDVKM. This CDR3 spans 14 amino acids. Sequencing was performed on naive CD4+ T cells sorted from blood. Subset of the sample: CD45RA+ positively selected. The sequence was obtained from a man aged 18 to 30 in good health. The rearrangement uses TRBV28 and TRBJ2-5, with TRBD1 as a possible D gene (6 bases). CDR3 sequence: CASSLLDSQETQYF. For the CDR3, the DNA is TGTGCCAGCAGTTTATTGGACAGCCAAGAGACCCAGTACTTC.